This T cell receptor beta chain was found in a study of cytomegalovirus exposure and HLA in healthy donors. PCR involved 60 Vbeta and 13 Jbeta primers. Libraries were prepared by immunoSEQ multiplex PCR; TCRdb keeps only in-frame clonotypes and omits some of them. In the table there are approximately 160,000 clones, approximately 80% of which are singletons. CDR1 and CDR2 from the germline V gene are LNHDA and SQIVND (reference sequence). The germline V and J ends were trimmed by 4 bases and 0 bases, with 9 bases remaining between them. This CDR3 spans 14 amino acids. Source material: PBMCs. The chain uses TRBV19 and TRBJ1-1, with D perhaps TRBD1 (5 bases). This TCR was sampled from a woman younger than 45 in good health and CMV-seronegative. This chain's CDR3 is CASSTGVMNTEAFF. The DNA for the CDR3 is TGTGCCAGTAGTACGGGGGTGATGAACACTGAAGCTTTCTTT.